Listed here is a single TCR beta chain. What it recognizes is unknown. 5'RACE, which relied on constant-segment primers, yielded TCR alpha and TCR beta cDNA libraries carrying sample barcodes and UMIs. TCRdb ran MiXCR on the 5' RACE reads and lists one entry per CDR3 protein. The sample carries around 4,000 distinct CDR3 sequences, about 15% recorded once. This record comes from a study of T-cell memory formation after mild COVID-19. As for the study in general: For the most part, TCR clusters were specific to one donor.

CDR3 length: 13 residues. The V gene lost 7 bases and the J gene lost 1 base, with 10 bases spanning the gap. CDR1 is KGHDR and CDR2 is SFDVKD in the germline V gene. Overall study results and limits: Clonal second-wave expansions that peaked on day 37 had unconfirmed SARS-CoV-2 specificity. While clones contracting from day 15 to 85 were balanced between CD4 and CD8, later expanders leaned CD4+.

The V and J genes are TRBV24-1 and TRBJ2-7, with D unclear. This sequence was found in an adult who had mild COVID-19 (a few samples of this study predate the infection). Cell type and time point are not known. The sample was PBMCs or a T cell subset sorted from them (not recorded which). The CDR3 sequence: CATSSDHSYEQYF. The CDR3 region has the DNA TGTGCCACCAGCTCCGACCATTCCTACGAGCAGTACTTC.